This TCR beta chain was found in a study of T cell responses to AZD1222 COVID-19 vaccine. Clones were sequenced by immunoSEQ multiplex PCR, and TCRdb holds only the in-frame ones, with some missing. Here the sample spans some 180,000 clones, about 89% being singletons. V lost 6 bases to trimming and J lost 3 bases; unmatched junction nucleotides: 5. Germline values: CDR1 MGHRA, CDR2 YSYEKL. This CDR3 has 14 amino acids. This clonotype originated in an adult who received the AZD1222 COVID-19 vaccine. This rearrangement joins TRBV4-1 to TRBJ2-7; 10 nucleotides match TRBD1. The specimen was peripheral blood, collected 28 days after the second AZD1222 dose. The CDR3 sequence is CASSPGTGVYEQYF. The DNA of the CDR3 is TGCGCCAGCAGTCCCGGGACAGGGGTCTACGAGCAGTACTTC.